These 20 T cell receptor beta chains were sequenced from one sample in a study of Ad26.COV2.S vaccination and SARS-CoV-2 variants. Libraries were prepared by immunoSEQ multiplex PCR; TCRdb keeps only in-frame clonotypes and omits some of them. The sample shows hundreds of thousands of clones, about 87% of them seen only once. Sample treatment: 15 to 20 received Ad26.COV2.S at low or high dose, single or two shots; 5 received placebo; per-sample allocation not given. At day 63 after the first vaccine or placebo injection, samples were drawn. The input for sequencing was peripheral blood, taken in a trial of Ad26.COV2.S vaccine versus placebo. The receptors were gathered from a person aged 18 to 65 who received the Ad26.COV2.S COVID-19 vaccine or a placebo.

The chain employs TRBV28 and TRBJ2-1; possibly TRBD1 or TRBD2 for D (6 bases each). Trimming took off 2 bases at V and 7 bases at J, with 12 bases between the two ends. CDR1 and CDR2 from the germline V gene are MDHEN and SYDVKM. The CDR3 totals 14 residues. CDR3 residues: CASSLGGRWNEQFF. The DNA of the CDR3 is TGTGCCAGCAGTTTAGGGGGGCGCTGGAATGAGCAGTTCTTC.

The chain carries TRBV10-3 and TRBJ1-4; no firm D call. V was shortened by 8 bases and J by 0 bases, with 7 bases between the two germline ends. Looked up from germline, CDR1 is ENHRY and CDR2 is SYGVKD. CDR3 length: 13 residues. The CDR3 region is CAIAAATNEKLFF. The CDR3 bases are TGTGCCATCGCGGCCGCAACTAATGAAAAACTGTTTTTT.

This rearrangement joins TRBV28 to TRBJ1-1; TRBD1 is a possible D gene (6 bases). The germline gives CDR1 MDHEN, CDR2 SYDVKM. V shed 3 bases and J shed 1 base, with 9 bases lying between them. The CDR3 is made up of 14 amino acids. CDR3 loop: CASSLGGANTEAFF. Here the CDR3 DNA reads TGTGCCAGCAGTTTGGGGGGGGCGAACACTGAAGCTTTCTTT.

The chain recombines TRBV19 with TRBJ1-4; tentatively, D is TRBD1 (6 bases). The germline V and J ends were trimmed by 2 bases and 7 bases, with 14 bases remaining between them. This CDR3 is built from 15 residues. Germline V gene sequence: CDR1 LNHDA, CDR2 SQIVND (reference sequence). CDR3 amino acids: CASSIKRGSGEKLFF. In nucleotides, the CDR3 is TGTGCCAGTAGTATAAAAAGGGGGTCGGGTGAAAAACTGTTTTTT.

The J gene is TRBJ2-7, the V gene TRBV4-3; D assignment may be TRBD1 or TRBD2 (6 bases each). The CDR3 is made up of 15 amino acids. Trimming pared 0 bases from V and 5 bases from J, leaving 14 bases between. CDR1 and CDR2 from the germline V gene are LGHNA and YSLEER. The CDR3 DNA follows: TGCGCCAGCAGCCAAGACGTGGGGGGCGGGAACGAGCAGTACTTC. Translated, it gives CASSQDVGGGNEQYF.

This clone was counted once. The chain is built from TRBV2 and TRBJ2-7, with 9 bases lining up with TRBD2. V gave up 1 base and J gave up 3 bases; unmatched junction bases: 7. Germline CDR1 reads SNHLY; CDR2 reads FYNNEI. This CDR3 comprises 16 residues. CDR3 DNA sequence: TGTGCCAGCAGTGAAGAGGAGGGACTAGCAGTCTACGAGCAGTACTTC. It translates to CASSEEEGLAVYEQYF.

The genes are TRBV7-6 and TRBJ2-5; 7 nucleotides match TRBD2. Germline CDR1 and CDR2: SGHVS and FNYEAQ. The CDR3 spans 14 residues. The J segment lost 8 bases and the V segment lost 2 bases, leaving 8 bases of the junction unmatched. As DNA, the CDR3 is TGTGCCAGCAGCTTAAGGCTAGCGGACGGCACCCAGTACTTC. Protein product: CASSLRLADGTQYF.

This chain connects TRBV9 to TRBJ1-4; 9 bases line up with TRBD1. The germline V gene encodes CDR1 SGDLS and CDR2 YYNGEE. The CDR3 is 16 residues long. V dropped 3 bases and J dropped 1; count of bases not matched to a gene: 4. DNA of the CDR3: TGTGCCAGCAGCGGGGGACAGGGTCTAACTAATGAAAAACTGTTTTTT. This encodes CASSGGQGLTNEKLFF.

The V call is TRBV9, the J call TRBJ2-1; D tentatively fits TRBD1 or TRBD2 (6 bases each). The CDR3 is made up of 15 amino acids. Per germline, CDR1 SGDLS and CDR2 YYNGEE. V dropped 4 bases and J dropped 0 bases, with 11 bases sitting between them. The CDR3 coding sequence is TGTGCCAGCAGCAGGGGGGAGAGCTCCTACAATGAGCAGTTCTTC. Amino acid sequence: CASSRGESSYNEQFF. The whole variable domain, filled in from reference TRBV9 and TRBJ2-1, reads DSGVTQTPKHLITATGQRVTLRCSPRSGDLSVYWYQQSLDQGLQFLIQYYNGEERAKGNILERFSAQQFPDLHSELNLSSLELGDSALYFCASSRGESSYNEQFFGPGTRLTVL.

CDR3 sequence: CASSDRDSYEQYF. As DNA, the CDR3 is TGTGCCAGCAGCGACAGAGATTCCTACGAGCAGTACTTC. The rearrangement joins TRBV28 to TRBJ2-7; perhaps TRBD1 as D (5 bases). CDR3 length: 13 amino acids. CDR1 and CDR2 (germline): MDHEN, SYDVKM. V lost 6 bases, J lost 1 base, and 10 bases lay in between. The full variable domain, its missing parts supplied by reference TRBV28 and TRBJ2-7, is DVKVTQSSRYLVKRTGEKVFLECVQDMDHENMFWYRQDPGLGLRLIYFSYDVKMKEKGDIPEGYSVSREKKERFSLILESASTNQTSMYLCASSDRDSYEQYFGPGTRLTVT.

The chain recombines TRBV5-6 with TRBJ1-2; 9 bases fit TRBD1. The J segment lost 5 bases and the V segment lost 3 bases, leaving 2 bases of the junction unmatched. The germline gives CDR1 SGHDT, CDR2 YYEEEE. The CDR3 has 13 amino acids. As DNA, the CDR3 is TGTGCCAGCAGCTGGACAGGGGATTATGGCTACACCTTC. This translates into CASSWTGDYGYTF.

The table lists this clone with a few counts. V usage is TRBV29-1 and J usage is TRBJ2-2; D ambiguous. This CDR3 has 13 residues. The germline V gene encodes CDR1 SQVTM and CDR2 ANQGSEA. V lost 6 bases and J 7 bases, leaving 15 bases between the germline ends. The CDR3 sequence is CSVQLRSGGELFF. CDR3 nucleotide sequence: TGCAGCGTCCAGTTAAGGTCCGGCGGGGAGCTGTTTTTT.

The rearrangement uses TRBV18 and TRBJ1-1; D gene unclear. In germline, CDR1 is KGHSH, CDR2 LQKENI. V was clipped by 0 bases and J by 4 bases, with 9 bases between them. The CDR3 is 14 residues long. The chain's CDR3 is CASSPPRGFTEAFF. CDR3 sequence (DNA): TGTGCCAGCTCACCACCACGGGGATTCACTGAAGCTTTCTTT. Drawing the rest from reference TRBV18 and TRBJ1-1, the complete variable domain is NAGVMQNPRHLVRRRGQEARLRCSPMKGHSHVYWYRQLPEEGLKFMVYLQKENIIDESGMPKERFSAEFPKEGPSILRIQQVVRGDSAAYFCASSPPRGFTEAFFGQGTRLTVV.

The V and J genes are TRBV27 and TRBJ1-5, with D possibly being TRBD1 (5 bases). V dropped 3 bases and J dropped 4 bases, with 7 bases sitting between them. The V gene's germline CDR1 is MNHEY and CDR2 SMNVEV (reference sequence). This CDR3 is built from 13 residues. The CDR3 loop reads CASSFDRNQPQHF. The CDR3 coding sequence is TGTGCCAGCAGTTTTGACAGAAATCAGCCCCAGCATTTT.

The gene calls are TRBV25-1 and TRBJ1-2; the D is unclear. The germline CDR1 and CDR2 sequences are MGHDK and SYGVNS. CDR3 length equals 13 residues. The V end was cut by 7 bases, the J end by 4 bases, with 13 bases between. Written as DNA, the CDR3 is TGTGCCAGCACTACTGGGTCAGTCTATGGCTACACCTTC. Protein sequence: CASTTGSVYGYTF.

About this clone: The same CDR3 arises from other DNA sequences in this sample as well. V is TRBV28 and J is TRBJ1-5; the D gene is possibly TRBD1 (5 bases). Deletions cut 3 bases from V and 0 bases from J, with 6 bases between. CDR1 is MDHEN, CDR2 SYDVKM, per germline. The CDR3 spans 14 residues. The CDR3 nucleotides are TGTGCCAGCAGTTTGACAGTTAGCAATCAGCCCCAGCATTTT. Amino acid sequence: CASSLTVSNQPQHF. Based on the CDR3 plus reference TRBV28 and TRBJ1-5, the full variable domain is DVKVTQSSRYLVKRTGEKVFLECVQDMDHENMFWYRQDPGLGLRLIYFSYDVKMKEKGDIPEGYSVSREKKERFSLILESASTNQTSMYLCASSLTVSNQPQHFGDGTRLSIL.

V gene TRBV12-3 or TRBV12-4 combines with J gene TRBJ2-7, with unresolved D. This CDR3 has 12 residues. Trimming shortened V by 3 bases and J by 6 bases, and 9 bases separated the two germline ends. The CDR3 DNA reads TGTGCCAGCAGTTTCATACCCAGCGAGCAGTACTTC. It is translated as CASSFIPSEQYF.

The chain uses TRBV11-2 and TRBJ1-6; D unresolved. The germline CDR1 and CDR2 sequences are SGHAT and FQNNGV. V was shortened by 3 bases and J by 8 bases, with 14 bases between the two germline ends. The CDR3 is 15 residues long. The CDR3 sequence is CASSFHGVFDSPLHF. CDR3 DNA: TGTGCCAGCAGCTTTCACGGGGTTTTTGATTCACCCCTCCACTTT. Together with reference TRBV11-2 and TRBJ1-6, the CDR3 gives the full variable domain: EAGVAQSPRYKIIEKRQSVAFWCNPISGHATLYWYQQILGQGPKLLIQFQNNGVVDDSQLPKDRFSAERLKGVDSTLKIQPAKLEDSAVYLCASSFHGVFDSPLHFGNGTRLTVT.

This clone was seen a handful of times. This rearrangement joins TRBV11-3 to TRBJ1-1; D is perhaps TRBD1 (6 bases). In germline, CDR1 is SGHNT, CDR2 YENEEA. V gave up 3 bases and J gave up 4 bases, with 6 bases separating them. CDR3 length: 12 amino acids. CDR3 protein: CASSLTGTEAFF. CDR3 coding DNA: TGTGCCAGCAGCTTGACAGGCACTGAAGCTTTCTTT.

This sequence joins TRBV7-3 and TRBJ1-2; 8 bases fit TRBD1. Germline trimming cut 3 bases from V and 4 bases from J; bases unmatched to any gene: 7. Germline CDR1 SGHTA, CDR2 FQGTGA. The CDR3 covers 15 residues. The CDR3 DNA reads as TGTGCCAGCAGCTTGGAAAGAGGGACAGGCTATGGCTACACCTTC. This gives the protein CASSLERGTGYGYTF.